Sequencing of this T cell receptor beta chain was carried out in a study of control samples from healthy donors and cancer patients. Method: immunoSEQ multiplex PCR; TCRdb's copy keeps in-frame clones and lacks some. Of 95,000 to 130,000 clones in the sample, over 90% were seen once. The CDR3 totals 17 residues. Looked up from germline, CDR1 is KGHSH and CDR2 is LQKENI. V shed 0 bases and J shed 0 bases, with 15 bases lying between them. Sequencing was done on a sample of blood. This TCR was recovered from a man aged 25 to 40 in good health. The chain combines TRBV18 with TRBJ2-7, with D perhaps matching TRBD2 (5 bases). CDR3 residues: CASSPPNAGPSSYEQYF. The CDR3 coding sequence is TGTGCCAGCTCACCACCGAACGCGGGCCCCAGCTCCTACGAGCAGTACTTC.